This T cell receptor beta chain was obtained from a study of PD-1 blockade in classical Hodgkin lymphoma (dated by TCRdb to between 2020 and 2021). Context from the whole study: Nivolumab dosing was 3 mg/kg intravenously every 2 weeks, continuing until either disease progression or unacceptable toxicity. A peripheral blood immune signature of response to PD-1 blockade in classical Hodgkin lymphoma was defined using TCR beta sequencing and CyTOF. Summary of the overall study and its limitations: CD4+ but not CD8+ TCR diversity rose significantly by C4D1 (p=0.0027 vs p=0.16), most apparent in complete responders (p=0.02). Diversity was lower in patients who began nivolumab less than 1 year after ASCT, so these patients were left out of later analyses to avoid confounding by immune reconstitution. The study was restricted to a single clinical trial cohort, and the causes of repertoire differences, possibly disease activity or prior therapy, were left undefined. Baseline diversity similar to that of newly diagnosed patients was observed in trial patients achieving complete response, whereas significantly lower diversity was observed in partial responders and progressors. Baseline TCR diversity was reported as lower in newly diagnosed patients than in healthy donors, and lower still in relapsed/refractory patients.

The time point label here, explained by the study, means: cycle 1 day 1 (C1D1), immediately before nivolumab initiation. Relapse after autologous stem cell transplantation had occurred in all trial patients, and cohorts A, B and C were distinguished by prior brentuximab vedotin exposure. The trial cohort was composed of some 57 patients with relapsed/refractory classical Hodgkin lymphoma, for whom complete response, partial response or progressive disease was recorded as best overall response. Trial patients were treated with single-agent nivolumab in the multi-cohort phase II CheckMate 205 trial. An independent review committee assessed best overall response using the 2007 International Working Group response criteria. Trial PBMCs were obtained immediately prior to nivolumab initiation (C1D1) and on therapy at cycle 2 day 1 and cycle 4 day 1. Peripheral blood was collected in 8 mL Vacutainer Cell Preparation Tubes, from which PBMCs were isolated by centrifugation and then cryopreserved.

CDR1 and CDR2 (SGDLS, YYNGEE) derive from the germline V gene. The CDR3, from cysteine to phenylalanine, totals 15 residues. Only the CDR3 DNA stays, 45 bases, in frame from base 1. V and J lose 4 bases and 5 bases, and a span of 17 bases separates them. The Qiagen DNeasy kit was used to extract genomic DNA both from unsorted PBMCs and from the negatively selected CD4+ and CD8+ fractions. Using primers that anneal to V and J segments, immunoSEQ multiplex PCR amplified the TCR beta CDR3 regions. A synthetic immune receptor repertoire was used to minimize amplification bias, and any residual bias was removed computationally once sequencing was done. Per the original workflow: Repertoire diversity was quantified as the Shannon entropy index using custom Python scripts. Unsorted, CD4+ and CD8+ repertoires were analyzed separately, except in combined analyses where CD4+ and CD8+ sequences were merged in silico. A clone counted as expanded when the clone's frequency after treatment rose at least 2-fold relative to C1D1, and clones undetected at baseline were given a pseudocount of 0.5. Clones with 0 or 1 copy at C1D1 were defined as singleton clones, while clones with 2 or more copies were defined as non-singleton clones. Clones expanded in unsorted samples were labelled as CD4+, CD8+ or unknown by matching protein sequences in sorted samples from the same patient. Wilcoxon tests were applied to paired samples to test diversity changes from C1D1 to C4D1. TCRdb stores this immuneACCESS table with in-frame sequences only. Part of the clones is absent; in the studies checked, under half of the shortfall reflects unresolved V genes, and no reason is known for the rest. That table furnishes V, J and clone size, whereas the DNA furnished D and trimming. Across this sample there are roughly 40,000 clones, with 60% to 85% seen only once. About 3% of the sample is in the top ten clones.

This clone appeared a few times. What antigen it recognizes has not been identified. It has no much larger one-base neighbor in the sample; base qualities were not kept. Sequenced material: peripheral blood mononuclear cells (PBMCs), taken at baseline. The TCR was taken from a human donor with classical Hodgkin lymphoma. The rearranged segments are TRBV9 and TRBJ2-3; no D gene call is confident. The CDR3 loop reads CASSLFTSTRDTQYF. The DNA is as follows: TGTGCCAGCAGCTTATTTACCTCTACCCGAGATACGCAGTATTTT. When the CDR3 is completed using the reference TRBV9 and TRBJ2-3 genes on either side, the full variable domain is DSGVTQTPKHLITATGQRVTLRCSPRSGDLSVYWYQQSLDQGLQFLIQYYNGEERAKGNILERFSAQQFPDLHSELNLSSLELGDSALYFCASSLFTSTRDTQYFGPGTRLTVL.